By proportion, the clone carrying this T cell receptor beta chain is medium-sized. Its cognate antigen is unknown. V was pared by 6 bases and J by 2 bases, with 21 bases between. The CDR3 runs to 17 residues. The V gene's germline CDR1 is LNHDA and CDR2 SQIVND (reference sequence). The data are from a study of prognosis after radiotherapy for stage I lung cancer. Overall study: Medical inoperability applied to all of the non-small cell lung cancer patients.

The study amplified the TCR beta CDR3 region from genomic DNA. This amplification was carried out by two rounds of multiplex PCR. Gene-specific TRBV and TRBJ primers were used in PCR round one. Primers of the universal type were employed in the second round of PCR. TCRdb used MiXCR to reprocess the multiplex PCR reads, holding one entry per CDR3 protein. The data hold around 13,000 distinct CDR3 sequences, with roughly 30% observed a single time. General study points: Tumor-specific reactivity of the expanded TCR clones remained undetermined. TRBV and TRBJ gene usage reportedly differed between patients with and without metastases.

The sequence was collected from a donor aged 50 or older with non-small cell lung cancer. The specimen comprised PBMCs, sampled before or after stereotactic body radiation therapy (not recorded which). This chain links TRBV19 with TRBJ2-3; tentative D call: TRBD1 (6 bases). CDR3 coding DNA: TGTGCCAGTAGCGGTGTCGACAGGTCTGTTGCCACAGATACGCAGTATTTT. Its protein product is CASSGVDRSVATDTQYF.